This TCR beta chain was captured by sequencing in a study of cytomegalovirus exposure and HLA in healthy donors. V lost 0 bases and J lost 9; bases outside the gene matches: 11. Germline CDR1 MGHRA, CDR2 YSYEKL. This CDR3 region has 15 residues. PCR primers comprised 60 Vbeta and 13 Jbeta primers. Measured with immunoSEQ multiplex PCR; TCRdb has only the in-frame clones, and not every one. The table has 90,000 to 120,000 clones, less than 85% seen once. Broader study findings: Analysis was carried out at a later point, and it linked a missense DCLRE1C variant to TCR beta V- and J-gene trimming.

This clone showed up just a few times. Its target is not known. This sequence joins TRBV4-1 and TRBJ2-7; 7 positions agree with TRBD2. This receptor was obtained from a woman aged 40-49 years in good health and CMV-seropositive. Sequencing used PBMCs. The CDR3 DNA is TGCGCCAGCAGCCAAGATTTGTCGGGGGGTTACACGCAGTACTTC. Protein sequence: CASSQDLSGGYTQYF.